These 30 T cell receptor beta chains were all obtained from the same sample, sequenced in a study of blood T cell repertoires in COVID-19. Using immunoSEQ multiplex PCR, the repertoire was profiled, and TCRdb retains in-frame clones only, with some absent. Of about 260,000 clones listed, around 84% are singletons. Sample: peripheral blood. All receptors derive from a man aged 60-69 years with acute or convalescent COVID-19.

The J gene is TRBJ1-2, the V gene TRBV5-4, with no clear D. The CDR3 has 15 residues. Trimming shortened V by 4 bases and J by 8 bases, and 21 bases separated the two germline ends. Germline CDR1 and CDR2: SGHNT and YYREEE (reference sequence). The CDR3 loop is CASSVPRAAAGGYTF. The CDR3 nucleotides are TGTGCCAGCAGCGTACCTCGGGCCGCTGCGGGAGGCTACACCTTC.

The CDR3 coding sequence is TGTGCCAGCAGCAAACTGCAGGGCTTGGGGAACACTGAAGCTTTCTTT. Protein sequence: CASSKLQGLGNTEAFF. The chain joins TRBV14 to TRBJ1-1, with D possibly TRBD1 on 5 matching bases. This CDR3 region has 16 residues. Trimming removed 5 bases from V and 1 base from J, with 17 bases in between. Germline V lookup: CDR1 SGHDN, CDR2 FVKESK.

The chain is built from TRBV7-9 and TRBJ1-2; perhaps TRBD1 as D (5 bases). This CDR3 is 13 amino acids long. The germline gives CDR1 SEHNR, CDR2 FQNEAQ (reference sequence). Between the trimmed V and J ends, which lost 5 bases and 0 bases, there was a span of 7 bases. In DNA form, the CDR3 reads TGTGCCAGCAGCCAGACAGCTAACTATGGCTACACCTTC. Its translation is CASSQTANYGYTF. Based on the CDR3 plus reference TRBV7-9 and TRBJ1-2, the full variable domain is DTGVSQNPRHKITKRGQNVTFRCDPISEHNRLYWYRQTLGQGPEFLTYFQNEAQLEKSRLLSDRFSAERPKGSFSTLEIQRTEQGDSAMYLCASSQTANYGYTFGSGTRLTVV.

This chain uses TRBV6-5 with TRBJ1-2; TRBD1 matches 12 bases. Germline assignment: CDR1 MNHEY and CDR2 SVGAGI. The V segment lost 0 bases and the J segment 8 bases; nucleotides outside the gene matches: 4. The CDR3 has 15 amino acids. The CDR3 sequence is CASSYSGQGAWGYTF. The DNA for the CDR3 is TGTGCCAGCAGTTACTCGGGACAGGGGGCTTGGGGCTACACCTTC.

The chain combines TRBV18 with TRBJ2-7, with D tentatively TRBD1 (5 bases). CDR3 length: 13 amino acids. Looked up from germline, CDR1 is KGHSH and CDR2 is LQKENI. Deletions cut 0 bases from V and 6 bases from J, with 9 bases between. CDR3 DNA sequence: TGTGCCAGCTCACCACCCGGACAAGTCGAGCAGTACTTC. Translating gives CASSPPGQVEQYF.

The V call is TRBV18, the J call TRBJ1-6; TRBD1 matches 9 bases. The CDR3 contains 15 residues. V trimming: 5 bases; J trimming: 7 bases; junction bases outside the gene matches: 6. Germline CDR1 reads KGHSH; CDR2 reads LQKENI. The CDR3 bases are TGTGCCAGCTCATTACAGGGGGCTGACAATTCACCCCTCCACTTT. It specifies CASSLQGADNSPLHF.

This sequence joins TRBV5-4 and TRBJ2-3; 13 bases line up with TRBD2. V shed 3 bases and J 3 bases; nucleotides not matched to a gene: 4. The CDR3 is 16 amino acids. CDR1 and CDR2 from the germline V gene are SGHNT and YYREEE (reference sequence). CDR3 region: CASSSRLAGGTDTQYF. The CDR3 DNA reads TGTGCCAGCAGCTCTAGACTAGCGGGGGGAACAGATACGCAGTATTTT.

CDR3 in DNA: TGTGCCAGCAGTTTACATCCAGGGAAATTGGATGGCTACACCTTC. This translates into CASSLHPGKLDGYTF. J is TRBJ1-2 and V is TRBV27; D may be TRBD1 (5 bases). V lost 2 bases to trimming and J lost 6 bases, with 16 bases between them. CDR1 and CDR2 (germline): MNHEY, SMNVEV (reference sequence). CDR3 length equals 15 residues.

This chain uses TRBV4-1 with TRBJ2-3; D is unclear. The germline V gene encodes CDR1 MGHRA and CDR2 YSYEKL. The CDR3 length is 15 residues. Deletions cut 0 bases from V and 0 bases from J, with 7 bases between. The CDR3 region is CASSQETRSTDTQYF. CDR3 bases: TGCGCCAGCAGCCAAGAGACTCGTAGCACAGATACGCAGTATTTT.

V and J are TRBV11-3 and TRBJ1-1; 7 bases are shared with TRBD1. Per the germline V gene, CDR1 is SGHNT and CDR2 is YENEEA. This CDR3 region has 14 residues. V dropped 5 bases and J dropped 1; count of bases not matched to a gene: 4. CDR3: CASSPTGPNTEAFF. As DNA, the CDR3 is TGTGCCAGCAGCCCGACAGGGCCGAACACTGAAGCTTTCTTT.

The chain links TRBV28 to TRBJ1-5; possibly TRBD1 for D (5 bases). The germline V gene encodes CDR1 MDHEN and CDR2 SYDVKM. V was cut by 2 bases and J by 1 base, with 9 bases left in between. The CDR3 loop spans 15 amino acids. The chain's CDR3 is CASSLGRDSNQPQHF. Here the CDR3 DNA reads TGTGCCAGCAGTTTAGGGCGGGACAGCAATCAGCCCCAGCATTTT.

The rearrangement uses TRBV27 and TRBJ2-1; 8 bases are shared with TRBD2. The CDR3 loop spans 15 amino acids. The germline CDR1 and CDR2 sequences are MNHEY and SMNVEV (reference sequence). V shed 5 bases, J shed 4 bases, and the junction held 7 bases outside the gene matches. The CDR3 DNA is TGTGCCAGCAGTGGGCGACTAGCGTCTTACAATGAGCAGTTCTTC. Its protein product is CASSGRLASYNEQFF.

In this sample, this clone turned up once. This chain uses TRBV9 with TRBJ1-2, with 8 bases aligning to TRBD1. This CDR3 spans 17 amino acids. The germline V gene has CDR1 SGDLS and CDR2 YYNGEE. The V and J ends lost 1 base and 2 bases, in that order; junction bases with no gene match: 10. The DNA for the CDR3 is TGTGCCAGCAGCGTACGGCCCCTAGGACAGGGAAACTATGGCTACACCTTC. Its translation is CASSVRPLGQGNYGYTF. The full variable domain, completed using reference TRBV9 and TRBJ1-2, is DSGVTQTPKHLITATGQRVTLRCSPRSGDLSVYWYQQSLDQGLQFLIQYYNGEERAKGNILERFSAQQFPDLHSELNLSSLELGDSALYFCASSVRPLGQGNYGYTFGSGTRLTVV.

The rearrangement uses TRBV12-5 and TRBJ2-6; 7 nucleotides match TRBD2. Germline V gives CDR1 LGHNT, CDR2 FRNRAP. After removal of 4 bases from V and 1 base from J, the junction contained 4 bases not matched to a gene. CDR3 length: 16 amino acids. CDR3 in DNA: TGTGCTAGTGGTTATAGCGGGTCATCTGGGGCCAACGTCCTGACTTTC. Protein product: CASGYSGSSGANVLTF.

The chain links TRBV3-1 (or the pseudogene TRBV3-2) to TRBJ2-1, with D tentatively TRBD2 (6 bases). Trimming took off 4 bases at V and 5 bases at J, with 15 bases between the two ends. Germline V gene lookup returns CDR1 LGHDT and CDR2 YNNKEL (reference sequence). This CDR3 is 15 amino acids long. For the CDR3, the DNA is TGTGCCAGCAGCCCCTTGGGACGCGGGGACAATGAGCAGTTCTTC. Protein sequence: CASSPLGRGDNEQFF.

The chain is built from TRBV18 and TRBJ1-5, with 7 bases lining up with TRBD1. V trimming: 3 bases; J trimming: 3 bases; junction bases outside the gene matches: 2. The CDR3 extends over 14 amino acids. CDR1 KGHSH and CDR2 LQKENI come from the germline V gene. CDR3 amino acids: CASSPDRANQPQHF. CDR3 nucleotide sequence: TGTGCCAGCTCACCTGACAGGGCCAATCAGCCCCAGCATTTT.

The gene calls are TRBV9 and TRBJ1-1; no definite D call. Germline V gives CDR1 SGDLS, CDR2 YYNGEE. The CDR3 length is 14 residues. The V gene lost 0 bases and the J gene lost 1 base, with 7 bases spanning the gap. The CDR3 bases are TGTGCCAGCAGCGTAGTTGGCCAGAACACTGAAGCTTTCTTT. It encodes CASSVVGQNTEAFF.

The V call is TRBV28, the J call TRBJ2-3; TRBD1 agrees at 8 bases. J was trimmed by 4 bases and V by 8 bases; bases with no gene match: 17. This CDR3 is 17 amino acids long. Germline V gives CDR1 MDHEN, CDR2 SYDVKM. CDR3 in amino acids: CASLPHPGQGVSDTQYF. The CDR3 coding sequence is TGTGCCAGCCTCCCCCACCCAGGACAGGGTGTTTCAGATACGCAGTATTTT. The entire variable domain, with the rest obtained from reference TRBV28 and TRBJ2-3, is as follows: DVKVTQSSRYLVKRTGEKVFLECVQDMDHENMFWYRQDPGLGLRLIYFSYDVKMKEKGDIPEGYSVSREKKERFSLILESASTNQTSMYLCASLPHPGQGVSDTQYFGPGTRLTVL.

The V gene is TRBV27, the J gene TRBJ1-2, with D maybe TRBD1 (6 bases). Germline loops: CDR1 MNHEY, CDR2 SMNVEV (reference sequence). Trimming left V 4 bases short and J 1 base short, with 10 bases between. CDR3 length equals 14 residues. CDR3 region: CASSWTAFNYGYTF. CDR3 nucleotide sequence: TGTGCCAGCAGTTGGACAGCCTTTAACTATGGCTACACCTTC.

This sequence joins TRBV7-2 and TRBJ1-5; D not resolved. Germline CDR1 and CDR2: SGHTA and FQGNSA. V lost 3 bases and J 4 bases, leaving 10 bases between the germline ends. The CDR3 is made up of 14 amino acids. CDR3 residues: CASSFSQLNQPQHF. The CDR3, as DNA: TGTGCCAGCAGCTTCTCTCAGTTGAATCAGCCCCAGCATTTT.

The genes are TRBV11-2 and TRBJ1-1; D is perhaps TRBD1 (5 bases). The CDR3 is 14 amino acids. The V gene's germline CDR1 is SGHAT and CDR2 FQNNGV. Trimming stripped 6 bases from V and 1 base from J, with 12 bases between. This CDR3 is CASRHGQKNTEAFF. As DNA, the CDR3 is TGTGCCAGCAGACACGGACAAAAGAACACTGAAGCTTTCTTT.

This chain joins TRBV5-1 and TRBJ2-7; 7 bases agree with TRBD1. The CDR3 sequence is 14 residues long. Germline CDR1 and CDR2: SGHRS and YFSETQ. V was pared by 3 bases and J by 2 bases, with 5 bases of the junction left unmatched. The CDR3 loop is CASSWFDRAYEQYF. CDR3 nucleotide sequence: TGCGCCAGCAGCTGGTTCGACAGGGCCTACGAGCAGTACTTC.

In nucleotides, the CDR3 is TGTGCCAGCATCGCGAGGGGGGCCAACGTCCTGACTTTC. Residues: CASIARGANVLTF. The chain carries TRBV11-2 and TRBJ2-6; no clear D gene. CDR1 and CDR2 from the germline V gene are SGHAT and FQNNGV. V was cut by 7 bases and J by 4 bases, with 8 bases left in between. This CDR3 is 13 amino acids long. Based on the CDR3 plus reference TRBV11-2 and TRBJ2-6, the full variable domain is EAGVAQSPRYKIIEKRQSVAFWCNPISGHATLYWYQQILGQGPKLLIQFQNNGVVDDSQLPKDRFSAERLKGVDSTLKIQPAKLEDSAVYLCASIARGANVLTFGAGSRLTVL.

V gene TRBV7-2 combines with J gene TRBJ2-1, with D hard to call. CDR1 and CDR2 (germline): SGHTA, FQGNSA. Between the trimmed V and J ends, which lost 1 base and 0 bases, there was a span of 7 bases. The CDR3 is 15 amino acids. In DNA form, the CDR3 reads TGTGCCAGCAGCTTAGGTCCTCCCTCCTACAATGAGCAGTTCTTC. Protein product: CASSLGPPSYNEQFF. Drawing the rest from reference TRBV7-2 and TRBJ2-1, the complete variable domain is GAGVSQSPSNKVTEKGKDVELRCDPISGHTALYWYRQSLGQGLEFLIYFQGNSAPDKSGLPSDRFSAERTGGSVSTLTIQRTQQEDSAVYLCASSLGPPSYNEQFFGPGTRLTVL.

The V and J genes are TRBV19 and TRBJ1-5; TRBD1 might be the D (6 bases). CDR3 length: 17 residues. The V end was cut by 3 bases, the J end by 4 bases, with 19 bases between. The germline CDR1 and CDR2 sequences are LNHDA and SQIVND (reference sequence). CDR3 sequence reads: CASSMGGRGGWNQPQHF. CDR3 DNA: TGTGCCAGTAGTATGGGTGGCAGAGGGGGATGGAATCAGCCCCAGCATTTT.

The chain joins TRBV2 to TRBJ2-7; a weak D match, TRBD1 (6 bases). V lost 3 bases to trimming and J lost 0 bases, with 12 bases between them. CDR1 SNHLY and CDR2 FYNNEI come from the germline V gene. The CDR3 has 15 residues. The CDR3 DNA sequence: TGTGCCAGCAGTGACATTACAGGGAGCTCCTACGAGCAGTACTTC. Residues: CASSDITGSSYEQYF.

This chain links TRBV19 with TRBJ2-7; perhaps TRBD1 as D (6 bases). The V and J ends lost 5 bases and 0 bases respectively, with 11 bases between them. The CDR3 runs to 14 residues. CDR1 is LNHDA and CDR2 is SQIVND in the germline V gene (reference sequence). CDR3 DNA: TGTGCCAGTAGTCACCGGGACATCTCCTACGAGCAGTACTTC. It encodes CASSHRDISYEQYF.

The chain uses TRBV13 and TRBJ2-7, with a possible D match to TRBD2 (5 bases). Trimming pared 4 bases from V and 1 base from J, leaving 11 bases between. Per the germline V gene, CDR1 is PRHDT and CDR2 is FYEKMQ (reference sequence). The CDR3 spans 14 residues. CDR3 amino acids: CASSSGLGSYEQYF. The CDR3 DNA follows: TGTGCCAGCAGCTCTGGACTGGGATCCTACGAGCAGTACTTC.

The rearrangement links TRBV6-2 or TRBV6-3 to TRBJ1-5; TRBD1 matches 7 bases. Germline V gene data show CDR1 as MNHEY and CDR2 as SVGEGT. V lost 2 bases, J lost 6 bases, and 7 bases stayed unmatched. This CDR3 comprises 15 residues. CDR3 sequence (DNA): TGTGCCAGCAGTTACCTTCTAGGGGGCAGTCAGCCCCAGCATTTT. Translation: CASSYLLGGSQPQHF.

This chain uses TRBV19 with TRBJ2-7; 7 bases are shared with TRBD1. V trimming: 6 bases; J trimming: 1 base; junction bases outside the gene matches: 12. The CDR3 spans 16 residues. Per the germline V gene, CDR1 is LNHDA and CDR2 is SQIVND (reference sequence). The CDR3: CASRPTGTGKSYEQYF. The CDR3, as DNA: TGTGCCAGTAGGCCGACAGGGACCGGGAAGTCCTACGAGCAGTACTTC.